This entry lists 23 T cell receptor beta chains sequenced from one sample in a study of metastatic and nonmetastatic thyroid tumors. MiXCR was used by TCRdb to re-call the PCR reads. The data contain tens of thousands of clones, 17% of them singletons. Every patient underwent thyroid surgery untreated. What was sequenced was blood. The receptors originated from a male donor with papillary thyroid cancer or a benign thyroid nodule (not recorded which). Some clones in this sample may be carry-over from other donors' samples.

A word on this clone: One end of the junction is discordant with germline, which a read error may explain. The CDR3 region is CGSSYSGGSSTDTQYF. The CDR3 DNA reads TGTGGCAGCAGTTACTCGGGTGGATCTAGCACAGATACGCAGTATTTT. V and J are TRBV6-2 or TRBV6-3 and TRBJ2-3; D is ambiguous. The length of the CDR3 is 16 residues. Germline assignment: CDR1 MNHEY and CDR2 SVGEGT.

This clone has more than one count but fewer than ten. The junction and the germline gene differ at one end; a read error may be behind it. V and J are TRBV10-3 and TRBJ2-3; 7 bases are shared with TRBD1. The CDR3 sequence is 15 residues long. The germline CDR1 and CDR2 sequences are ENHRY and SYGVKD. CDR3 bases: TGTGCCATTAGTGAGGGACAGTCTAGAACAGATACGCAGTATTTT. Encoded protein: CAISEGQSRTDTQYF.

This clone showed up just once. Since a much larger clone is just one base distant, this may be a read error. The rearrangement uses TRBV4-1 and TRBJ2-1; no reliable D call. Germline V gene lookup returns CDR1 MGHRA and CDR2 YSYEKL. The CDR3 contains 15 residues. The V gene lost 0 bases and the J gene lost 4 bases, with 10 bases spanning the gap. This CDR3 reads CASSQDFRWYNEQFF. The CDR3 DNA sequence: TGCGCCAGCAGCCAAGATTTCCGGTGGTACAATGAGCAGTTCTTC.

This clone was observed many times. V and J are TRBV4-2 and TRBJ2-5, with TRBD2 matching over 9 bases. The CDR3 covers 16 residues. V shed 4 bases and J 3 bases; nucleotides not matched to a gene: 9. The germline CDR1 and CDR2 sequences are LGHNA and YNFKEQ. This chain's CDR3 is CASSPNSGGREETQYF. The CDR3 nucleotides are TGTGCCAGCAGCCCAAACAGCGGGGGGAGGGAAGAGACCCAGTACTTC.

The chain joins TRBV19 to TRBJ1-5; D might be TRBD1 (6 bases). Looked up from germline, CDR1 is LNHDA and CDR2 is SQIVND (reference sequence). This CDR3 is built from 16 residues. The ends were cut back, 10 bases at V and 4 bases at J, with 23 bases in the middle. CDR3 loop: CATEPLGQTANQPQHF. The DNA of the CDR3 is TGTGCCACCGAGCCGCTAGGACAGACAGCTAATCAGCCCCAGCATTTT.

This clone was found a few times. V usage is TRBV27 and J usage is TRBJ1-2; a possible D gene is TRBD1 (5 bases). Germline V gene lookup returns CDR1 MNHEY and CDR2 SMNVEV (reference sequence). Trimming cost V 4 bases and J 0 bases, with 18 bases left between them. The CDR3 loop spans 17 amino acids. The CDR3 region is CASSSRTGRAANYGYTF. For the CDR3, the DNA is TGTGCCAGCAGTTCTCGGACGGGGCGTGCAGCTAACTATGGCTACACCTTC.

This clone was observed many times. The rearrangement links TRBV3-1 to TRBJ2-7; tentative D call: TRBD1 (6 bases). The V end was cut by 4 bases, the J end by 0 bases, with 10 bases between. This CDR3 is built from 14 residues. Germline loops: CDR1 LGHDT, CDR2 YNNKEL (reference sequence). For the CDR3, the DNA is TGTGCCAGCAGCCGGGACACCGGCTCCTACGAGCAGTACTTC. The encoded protein is CASSRDTGSYEQYF.

This clone was found many times. The V and J genes are TRBV2 and TRBJ2-7, with unresolved D. The CDR3 contains 14 residues. V lost 3 bases, J lost 3 bases, and 12 bases lay in between. Germline CDR1 SNHLY, CDR2 FYNNEI. The CDR3 sequence: CASSDSGLNYEQYF. CDR3 coding DNA: TGTGCCAGCAGTGATTCGGGTCTGAACTACGAGCAGTACTTC.

This chain links TRBV24-1 with TRBJ2-1, with D unclear. V was pared by 4 bases and J by 0 bases, with 15 bases between. CDR3 length: 17 residues. Germline lookup yields CDR1 KGHDR and CDR2 SFDVKD. The CDR3 DNA is TGTGCCACCAGTGACTCAGCCCGACTTGCCTCCTACAATGAGCAGTTCTTC. This gives the protein CATSDSARLASYNEQFF.

The rearrangement uses TRBV7-9 and TRBJ2-2; D is ambiguous. CDR1 SEHNR and CDR2 FQNEAQ come from the germline V gene (reference sequence). Trimming pared 5 bases from V and 5 bases from J, leaving 12 bases between. The length of the CDR3 is 14 residues. The CDR3 coding sequence is TGTGCCAGCAGCGCCTTCAGTAAAACCGGGGAGCTGTTTTTT. Translated: CASSAFSKTGELFF.

This clone was found many times. The V call is TRBV29-1, the J call TRBJ2-3; TRBD2 matches at 9 bases. Per germline, CDR1 SQVTM and CDR2 ANQGSEA. The CDR3 totals 14 residues. The trim removed 4 bases at V and 1 base at J, leaving 3 bases unmatched. The CDR3 DNA sequence: TGCAGCGTTGCGTTAGCGGGGGGCACAGATACGCAGTATTTT. Translating it yields CSVALAGGTDTQYF.

This clone is termed medium-sized. Here the CDR3 reads CSARDPFSVHYEQYF. CDR3 DNA: TGCAGTGCTAGAGATCCATTTAGCGTCCACTACGAGCAGTACTTC. The chain uses TRBV20-1 and TRBJ2-7; tentative D call: TRBD2 (5 bases). This CDR3 has 15 residues. Germline CDR1 and CDR2: DFQATT and SNEGSKA (reference sequence). V lost 0 bases and J 3 bases, leaving 15 bases between the germline ends.

This clone is judged large (0.1 to 1%). This same CDR3 is encoded by further DNA sequences in the sample. The rearrangement links TRBV27 to TRBJ2-3, with D unclear. V dropped 4 bases and J dropped 2 bases, with 7 bases sitting between them. The CDR3 has 13 residues. The V gene's germline CDR1 is MNHEY and CDR2 SMNVEV (reference sequence). For the CDR3, the DNA is TGTGCCAGCAGTTCCCAACTCACAGATACGCAGTATTTT. Residues: CASSSQLTDTQYF.

The V gene is TRBV6-1, the J gene TRBJ2-6; tentative D call: TRBD2 (5 bases). V dropped 5 bases and J dropped 3 bases, with 11 bases sitting between them. Germline V gene lookup returns CDR1 MNHNS and CDR2 SASEGT. The CDR3 totals 15 residues. CDR3 nucleotide sequence: TGTGCCAGCAGTATAGCGTCGGGTGGGGCCAACGTCCTGACTTTC. Translating it yields CASSIASGGANVLTF.

This clone came up many times. V and J are TRBV15 and TRBJ1-5; 9 bases align to TRBD1. V shed 6 bases and J 6 bases; nucleotides not matched to a gene: 6. The CDR3 runs to 14 residues. CDR1 and CDR2 (germline): LNHNV, YYDKDF (reference sequence). The CDR3 loop reads CATRETGGGQPQHF. The DNA of the CDR3 is TGTGCCACCAGAGAAACAGGGGGCGGTCAGCCCCAGCATTTT.

V is TRBV11-2 and J is TRBJ2-1; no reliable D call. The CDR3 covers 15 residues. Germline V gives CDR1 SGHAT, CDR2 FQNNGV. V lost 6 bases and J 0 bases, leaving 12 bases between the germline ends. CDR3 sequence: CASRPTQSSYNEQFF. CDR3 nucleotide sequence: TGTGCCAGCAGGCCAACTCAGAGCTCCTACAATGAGCAGTTCTTC.

The table lists this clone with many counts. Other nucleotide sequences in the sample specify the same CDR3. J is TRBJ1-3 and V is TRBV12-3 or TRBV12-4, with no clear D. The CDR3 is made up of 14 amino acids. V was pared by 3 bases and J by 2 bases, with 8 bases between. The CDR3: CASSFSGPGNTIYF. The CDR3 DNA reads as TGTGCCAGCAGTTTCTCGGGTCCTGGAAACACCATATATTTT.

This clone was recorded a few times. V and J are TRBV6-1 and TRBJ2-6, with 8 bases that match TRBD2. The V segment lost 5 bases and the J segment 1 base; nucleotides outside the gene matches: 10. This CDR3 has 18 residues. The germline V gene encodes CDR1 MNHNS and CDR2 SASEGT. The CDR3 loop is CASSRSGGLGSGANVLTF. CDR3 coding DNA: TGTGCCAGCAGTCGAAGCGGGGGCCTCGGTTCTGGGGCCAACGTCCTGACTTTC.

This clone was recorded many times. The chain carries TRBV5-4 and TRBJ1-6; unclear D gene. The CDR3 is 14 residues long. Germline V gene lookup returns CDR1 SGHNT and CDR2 YYREEE (reference sequence). Trimming removed 0 bases at V and 10 bases at J, with 11 bases between. The CDR3: CASSLDVRGSPLHF. The CDR3 nucleotides read TGTGCCAGCAGCTTGGATGTGCGCGGGTCACCCCTCCACTTT.

The chain has TRBV30 and TRBJ2-1, with 7 bases aligning to TRBD2. The CDR3 loop spans 15 amino acids. Per the germline V gene, CDR1 is GTSNPN and CDR2 is SVGIG (reference sequence). V lost 3 bases, J lost 9 bases, and 14 bases stayed unmatched. In nucleotides, the CDR3 is TGTGCCTGGAGCCGGGCGGGAGCGATGGGGGGTGAGCAGTTCTTC. Translating it yields CAWSRAGAMGGEQFF.

This chain joins TRBV4-1 and TRBJ1-1; D possibly corresponds to TRBD1 (5 bases). The CDR3 has 13 residues. CDR1 and CDR2 (germline): MGHRA, YSYEKL. Trimming pared 6 bases from V and 2 bases from J, leaving 10 bases between. The CDR3: CASRQRGNTEAFF. The CDR3 DNA follows: TGCGCCAGCAGACAAAGGGGTAACACTGAAGCTTTCTTT.

This clone was recorded at least ten times. A single base separates this from a much larger clone, so it may be a read error. The chain is built from TRBV2 and TRBJ1-1; no reliable D call. The CDR3 runs 13 residues. Germline-derived CDR1 and CDR2 are SNHLY and FYNNEI. DNA of the CDR3: TGTGTCAGCAGTGAAGAGGTGAACACTGAAGCTTTCTTT. Its translation: CVSSEEVNTEAFF.

This clone was recorded at least ten times. The chain combines TRBV27 with TRBJ1-4, with D tentatively TRBD1 (5 bases). V dropped 5 bases and J dropped 7 bases, with 23 bases sitting between them. Germline-derived CDR1 and CDR2 are MNHEY and SMNVEV (reference sequence). CDR3 size: 17 residues. The CDR3 loop reads CASSPHLDSSSFEKLFF. DNA for the CDR3: TGTGCCAGCAGTCCCCACCTAGACAGTAGTTCATTTGAAAAACTGTTTTTT.